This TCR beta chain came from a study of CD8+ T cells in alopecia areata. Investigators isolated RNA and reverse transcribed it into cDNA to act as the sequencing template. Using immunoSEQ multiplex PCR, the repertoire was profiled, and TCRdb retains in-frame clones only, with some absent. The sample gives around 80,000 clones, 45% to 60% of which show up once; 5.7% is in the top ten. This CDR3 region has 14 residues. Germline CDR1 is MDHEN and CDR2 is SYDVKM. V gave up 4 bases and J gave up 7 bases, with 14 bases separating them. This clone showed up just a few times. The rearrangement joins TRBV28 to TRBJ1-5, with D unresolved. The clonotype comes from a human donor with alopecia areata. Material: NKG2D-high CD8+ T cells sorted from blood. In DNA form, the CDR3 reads TGTGCCAGCAGTTCCCTCCCGCCCGAGCAGCCCCAGCATTTT. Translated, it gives CASSSLPPEQPQHF.